The 28 T cell receptor beta chains below all came from one sample that was sequenced in a study of T cell responses to AZD1222 COVID-19 vaccine. Only in-frame clones appear in the TCRdb table, and some are missing; sequencing was by immunoSEQ multiplex PCR. The data contain more than 140,000 clones, under 95% of them singletons. Sample: peripheral blood, taken on day 0 of AZD1222 vaccination. These TCRs come from an adult in good health.

The J gene is TRBJ2-1, the V gene TRBV6-2 or TRBV6-3; D is possibly TRBD2 (6 bases). Trimming left V 1 base short and J 2 bases short, with 12 bases between. CDR1 is MNHEY, CDR2 SVGEGT, per germline. This CDR3 has 16 residues. The CDR3 loop is CASSYFGSYAYNEQFF. CDR3 in DNA: TGTGCCAGCAGTTACTTCGGGAGTTACGCCTACAATGAGCAGTTCTTC.

This chain links TRBV27 with TRBJ1-2; D may be TRBD1 (6 bases). The CDR3 sequence is 13 residues long. Trimming pared 7 bases from V and 2 bases from J, leaving 11 bases between. Germline values: CDR1 MNHEY, CDR2 SMNVEV (reference sequence). The CDR3 spells CASKPGANYGYTF. In DNA form, the CDR3 reads TGTGCCAGCAAGCCAGGGGCCAACTATGGCTACACCTTC.

The rearrangement joins TRBV24-1 to TRBJ1-2, with 7 bases matching TRBD1. The germline CDR1 and CDR2 sequences are KGHDR and SFDVKD. The CDR3 has 13 residues. The V segment lost 5 bases and the J segment 7 bases; nucleotides outside the gene matches: 6. The CDR3 DNA reads TGTGCCACCAGTGGACAGGGACCCGGTGGCTACACCTTC. It yields the protein CATSGQGPGGYTF.

The rearrangement links TRBV28 to TRBJ1-2; 10 nucleotides align to TRBD1. The trim removed 4 bases at V and 1 base at J, leaving 9 bases unmatched. This CDR3 is 17 amino acids long. The germline V gene encodes CDR1 MDHEN and CDR2 SYDVKM. CDR3 in DNA: TGTGCCAGCAGTTCTCCCGGGACAGGGGACTATAACTATGGCTACACCTTC. Translated: CASSSPGTGDYNYGYTF.

In its sample, this clone was seen once. This rearrangement joins TRBV1 to TRBJ2-4; the table gives TRBD1 as D, unverified against the DNA. TRBV1 is listed as a pseudogene. There are 17 residues in the CDR3. CDR3 in amino acids: CTSSRDSALVAKNIQYF. The CDR3 coding sequence is TGCACCAGCAGCCGGGACAGTGCCTTGGTTGCCAAAAACATTCAGTACTTC.

V and J are TRBV27 and TRBJ1-1; no definite D call. The CDR3 consists of 13 residues. V was shortened by 3 bases and J by 7 bases, with 12 bases between the two germline ends. The V gene's germline CDR1 is MNHEY and CDR2 SMNVEV (reference sequence). CDR3 protein: CASSFNTPGEAFF. CDR3 DNA sequence: TGTGCCAGCAGTTTTAATACGCCGGGTGAAGCTTTCTTT.

V and J are TRBV28 and TRBJ2-1; 10 nucleotides align to TRBD2. The J segment lost 0 bases and the V segment lost 4 bases, leaving 9 bases of the junction unmatched. The germline V gene has CDR1 MDHEN and CDR2 SYDVKM. The CDR3 is 18 residues long. The CDR3 nucleotides are TGTGCCAGCAGTTCACCGCTAGCGGGAGTTCGCTCCTACAATGAGCAGTTCTTC. Residues: CASSSPLAGVRSYNEQFF.

The V gene is TRBV28, the J gene TRBJ2-1, with unresolved D. Germline V lookup: CDR1 MDHEN, CDR2 SYDVKM. This CDR3 region has 18 residues. V gave up 6 bases and J gave up 0 bases, with 21 bases separating them. The CDR3 region is CASSAPISALSSYNEQFF. In DNA, the CDR3 is TGTGCCAGCAGCGCTCCAATCTCCGCTCTTAGCTCCTACAATGAGCAGTTCTTC.

V and J are TRBV5-1 and TRBJ2-3; D ambiguous. The CDR3 is made up of 12 amino acids. Deletions cut 7 bases from V and 2 bases from J, with 8 bases between. The germline CDR1 and CDR2 sequences are SGHRS and YFSETQ. The CDR3 bases are TGCGCCAGCGCCTTGGACACAGATACGCAGTATTTT. As protein: CASALDTDTQYF.

The rearrangement uses TRBV28 and TRBJ1-1, with a weak D call TRBD1 (5 bases). The CDR3 loop spans 15 amino acids. The V end was cut by 1 base, the J end by 2 bases, with 11 bases between. The V gene's germline CDR1 is MDHEN and CDR2 SYDVKM. The CDR3 here is CASSLFRQINTEAFF. In DNA form, the CDR3 reads TGTGCCAGCAGTTTATTCAGACAGATCAACACTGAAGCTTTCTTT.

V usage is TRBV27 and J usage is TRBJ2-7; TRBD1 matches 11 bases. The germline V gene has CDR1 MNHEY and CDR2 SMNVEV (reference sequence). The CDR3 is made up of 14 amino acids. J gave up 3 bases and V 6 bases, and 4 bases lay outside the gene matches. CDR3 DNA: TGTGCCAGCAGAGAGGGACAGGGGGACTACGAGCAGTACTTC. Encoded protein: CASREGQGDYEQYF.

The chain recombines TRBV5-5 with TRBJ1-4; no reliable D call. The CDR3 is 15 residues long. Trimming stripped 0 bases from V and 0 bases from J, with 6 bases between. In germline, CDR1 is SGHKS, CDR2 YYEKEE (reference sequence). CDR3 region: CASSLGLSTNEKLFF. The CDR3 DNA is TGTGCCAGCAGCTTGGGACTCTCAACTAATGAAAAACTGTTTTTT. The full variable domain, in which reference TRBV5-5 and TRBJ1-4 provide the parts outside the CDR3, is DAGVTQSPTHLIKTRGQQVTLRCSPISGHKSVSWYQQVLGQGPQFIFQYYEKEERGRGNFPDRFSARQFPNYSSELNVNALLLGDSALYLCASSLGLSTNEKLFFGSGTQLSVL.

The chain is built from TRBV13 and TRBJ1-1, with 7 nucleotides matching TRBD1. Trimming took 5 bases from V and 8 from J; bases not matched to a gene: 8. Germline V gene lookup returns CDR1 PRHDT and CDR2 FYEKMQ (reference sequence). CDR3 length: 13 amino acids. The CDR3 reads CASSLWTGQEAFF. The CDR3 nucleotides are TGTGCCAGCAGCCTGTGGACAGGCCAGGAAGCTTTCTTT.

V and J are TRBV6-1 and TRBJ2-7; 11 nucleotides match TRBD2. CDR1 and CDR2 from the germline V gene are MNHNS and SASEGT. The CDR3 is 18 amino acids. J lost 6 bases, V lost 2 bases, and 15 bases had no gene match. The CDR3 DNA reads as TGTGCCAGCAGTGAAATCGTCCCGGCTAGCGGGAGGTTCCGCGAGCAGTACTTC. This translates into CASSEIVPASGRFREQYF.

The V and J genes are TRBV7-9 and TRBJ2-2, with 15 bases matching TRBD2. The CDR3 spans 16 residues. Germline lookup yields CDR1 SEHNR and CDR2 FQNEAQ (reference sequence). V was clipped by 5 bases and J by 5 bases; unmatched bases: 3. The CDR3 sequence is CASSPGLAGGTGELFF. The CDR3 DNA reads TGTGCCAGCAGCCCGGGACTAGCGGGAGGAACCGGGGAGCTGTTTTTT.

This sequence joins TRBV11-2 and TRBJ2-7; tentative D call: TRBD2 (5 bases). In germline, CDR1 is SGHAT, CDR2 FQNNGV. The CDR3 spans 17 residues. Trimming shortened V by 0 bases and J by 0 bases, and 15 bases separated the two germline ends. CDR3 sequence reads: CASSLDLGEPSSYEQYF. The CDR3 nucleotides are TGTGCCAGCAGCTTAGATCTTGGGGAGCCGAGCTCCTACGAGCAGTACTTC. The full variable domain, rest sourced from reference TRBV11-2 and TRBJ2-7, is EAGVAQSPRYKIIEKRQSVAFWCNPISGHATLYWYQQILGQGPKLLIQFQNNGVVDDSQLPKDRFSAERLKGVDSTLKIQPAKLEDSAVYLCASSLDLGEPSSYEQYFGPGTRLTVT.

The rearrangement joins TRBV6-5 to TRBJ1-6; 8 positions match TRBD1. V shed 2 bases, J shed 2 bases, and the junction held 2 bases outside the gene matches. Germline V gives CDR1 MNHEY, CDR2 SVGAGI. The CDR3 spans 16 residues. The CDR3 DNA follows: TGTGCCAGCAGTTACGGCAGGGGGCCCTATAATTCACCCCTCCACTTT. Amino acid sequence: CASSYGRGPYNSPLHF.

J is TRBJ2-2 and V is TRBV9; 11 bases line up with TRBD2. V lost 3 bases, J lost 2 bases, and 9 bases stayed unmatched. The CDR3 has 18 residues. Germline V CDR1 and CDR2: SGDLS, YYNGEE. The CDR3 protein is CASSALSGRDPNTGELFF. The DNA for the CDR3 is TGTGCCAGCAGCGCACTTAGCGGGAGGGATCCAAACACCGGGGAGCTGTTTTTT.

The rearrangement joins TRBV6-2 or TRBV6-3 to TRBJ2-5; TRBD1 is a possible D gene (6 bases). This CDR3 comprises 13 residues. Germline lookup yields CDR1 MNHEY and CDR2 SVGEGT. V lost 5 bases and J lost 0, with 7 bases in between. CDR3 sequence: CASSGTYQETQYF. The CDR3 coding sequence is TGTGCCAGCAGTGGGACATACCAAGAGACCCAGTACTTC.

The chain joins TRBV4-3 to TRBJ2-1; D is uncertain. The CDR3 length is 17 residues. V was cut by 0 bases and J by 7 bases, with 19 bases left in between. Germline CDR1 LGHNA, CDR2 YSLEER. The CDR3 bases are TGCGCCAGCAGCCAAGATCTCGGGCCCCATCTTGAGAATGAGCAGTTCTTC. It translates to CASSQDLGPHLENEQFF.

The chain links TRBV24-1 to TRBJ2-1, with a tentative D call TRBD1 (5 bases). The CDR3 is 15 amino acids. Germline V gene data show CDR1 as KGHDR and CDR2 as SFDVKD. Trimming took off 3 bases at V and 2 bases at J, with 10 bases between the two ends. The CDR3 protein is CATSDTGRTYNEQFF. In nucleotides, the CDR3 is TGTGCCACCAGTGATACAGGTCGTACCTACAATGAGCAGTTCTTC.

The chain joins TRBV12-3 or TRBV12-4 to TRBJ1-2; unclear D gene. Trimming pared 8 bases from V and 1 base from J, leaving 8 bases between. The CDR3 extends over 12 amino acids. The CDR3 bases are TGTGCCAGCGCCCAAGATAACTATGGCTACACCTTC. This codes for CASAQDNYGYTF.

This clone was detected a few times. This chain uses TRBV6-5 with TRBJ2-7; TRBD1 or TRBD2 may be the D gene (5 bases each). V lost 0 bases and J 6 bases, leaving 15 bases between the germline ends. Germline V gene sequence: CDR1 MNHEY, CDR2 SVGAGI. This CDR3 spans 15 amino acids. The CDR3 here is CASSYSRDGGREQYF. The CDR3 bases are TGTGCCAGCAGTTACTCGAGGGACGGAGGACGCGAGCAGTACTTC.

V and J are TRBV6-6 and TRBJ2-1; D gene uncertain. This CDR3 region has 12 residues. Trimming pared 5 bases from V and 9 bases from J, leaving 11 bases between. Looked up from germline, CDR1 is MNHNY and CDR2 is SVGAGI (reference sequence). CDR3 DNA: TGTGCCAGCAGTACCATAGCTTCTGAGCAGTTCTTC. Translated: CASSTIASEQFF.

Notes on this clone: At the DNA level, this CDR3 is encoded by other sequences in the same sample as well. The chain's CDR3 is CASSPRDQETQYF. The CDR3 region has the DNA TGTGCCAGCTCACCACGCGATCAAGAGACCCAGTACTTC. This chain joins TRBV18 and TRBJ2-5; no clear D gene. In germline, CDR1 is KGHSH, CDR2 LQKENI. The CDR3 length is 13 residues. Trimming left V 1 base short and J 2 bases short, with 5 bases between.

This chain uses TRBV27 with TRBJ2-2; TRBD2 matches at 12 bases. V gave up 6 bases and J gave up 1 base; unmatched junction bases: 6. Germline values: CDR1 MNHEY, CDR2 SMNVEV (reference sequence). This CDR3 has 17 amino acids. CDR3 amino acids: CASRRLAGGGNTGELFF. CDR3 coding DNA: TGTGCCAGCAGGCGTCTAGCGGGAGGGGGGAACACCGGGGAGCTGTTTTTT.

This clone occurred once. J is TRBJ2-3 and V is TRBV29-1, with D unclear. The CDR3 runs to 14 residues. The germline V gene has CDR1 SQVTM and CDR2 ANQGSEA. Trimming left V 3 bases short and J 2 bases short, with 12 bases between. CDR3 protein: CSVEIGKNTDTQYF. In DNA form, the CDR3 reads TGCAGCGTTGAGATAGGGAAAAACACAGATACGCAGTATTTT.

The chain recombines TRBV28 with TRBJ1-4, with D possibly being TRBD1 (5 bases). This CDR3 has 14 amino acids. Germline V gene data show CDR1 as MDHEN and CDR2 as SYDVKM. V shed 2 bases and J shed 7 bases, with 11 bases lying between them. The CDR3 DNA sequence: TGTGCCAGCAGTTTAATTCCGGGACCTGAAAAACTGTTTTTT. Encoded protein: CASSLIPGPEKLFF.